This TCR beta chain came from a study of cytomegalovirus exposure and HLA in healthy donors. CDR1 and CDR2 (germline): SQVTM, ANQGSEA. The V gene end was trimmed by 3 bases and the J gene end by 5 bases; junction bases not matched to a gene: 5. The CDR3 loop spans 13 amino acids. PCR amplification relied on 60 Vbeta primers (plus 13 Jbeta primers). Some clones are missing from TCRdb's copy, which holds only in-frame ones; the method was immunoSEQ multiplex PCR. The sample data list about 53,000 clones. Study-level points and caveats: Some TCR beta chains (roughly 160 of them) were listed as cytomegalovirus-associated. Most TCR beta V segments were productive about 87% or about 30% of the time in an earlier analysis. HLA restriction was apparent for most CMV-associated TCR beta chains in a later analysis.

As to this clone: Its antigen is unknown.

This clonotype originated in a young woman in good health and CMV-seronegative. The genes are TRBV29-1 and TRBJ2-7; 9 bases match TRBD1. The sample was PBMCs. This CDR3 reads CSVDLGQGDEQYF. CDR3 coding DNA: TGCAGCGTTGACCTGGGACAGGGCGACGAGCAGTACTTC.